This T cell receptor (beta chain) is from a study of blood T cell repertoires in COVID-19. Study in general: Whether acute or convalescent, the COVID-19 samples came from the United States, Italy and Spain. Sources were T cells, B-cell-depleted T cells, or PBMCs; the material itself was cDNA or gDNA.

Germline loops: CDR1 SNHLY, CDR2 FYNNEI. The CDR3 is made up of 14 amino acids. Trimming took 8 bases from V and 7 from J, leaving 21 bases between them. Original handling: How many nucleated cells were present was estimated from reference gene primer amplification. Using immunoSEQ multiplex PCR, the repertoire was profiled, and TCRdb retains in-frame clones only, with some absent. V and J calls and clone size are given by that table; D and trimming were obtained from the DNA. The sample holds over 40,000 clones, 90% seen once. The V and J genes are TRBV2 and TRBJ2-7; a weak D match, TRBD2 (6 bases). This sequence originates from a man aged 65 to 85 with acute or convalescent COVID-19. Sequencing input: peripheral blood. For the CDR3, the DNA is TGTGCCAGCTTTATGGTGGCAACGGCGGGGGAGCAGTACTTC. It yields the protein CASFMVATAGEQYF. The whole variable domain, remainder taken from reference TRBV2 and TRBJ2-7, is EPEVTQTPSHQVTQMGQEVILRCVPISNHLYFYWYRQILGQKVEFLVSFYNNEISEKSEIFDDQFSVERPDGSNFTLKIRSTKLEDSAMYFCASFMVATAGEQYFGPGTRLTVT.